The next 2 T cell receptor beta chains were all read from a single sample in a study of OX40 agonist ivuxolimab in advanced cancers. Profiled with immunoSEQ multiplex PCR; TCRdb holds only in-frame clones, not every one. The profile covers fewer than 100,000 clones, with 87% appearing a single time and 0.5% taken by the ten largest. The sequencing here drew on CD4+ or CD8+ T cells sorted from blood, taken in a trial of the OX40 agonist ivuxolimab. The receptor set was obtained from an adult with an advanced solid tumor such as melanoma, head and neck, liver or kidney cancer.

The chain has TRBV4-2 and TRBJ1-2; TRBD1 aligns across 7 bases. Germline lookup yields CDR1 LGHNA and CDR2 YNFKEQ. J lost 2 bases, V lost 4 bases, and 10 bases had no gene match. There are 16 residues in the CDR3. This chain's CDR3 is CASSLTRDSKNYGYTF. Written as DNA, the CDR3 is TGTGCCAGCAGCCTGACCCGGGACAGTAAGAACTATGGCTACACCTTC.

CDR3 protein: CASTPEWGDQETQYF. Written as DNA, the CDR3 is TGTGCCAGCACCCCAGAGTGGGGGGACCAAGAGACCCAGTACTTC. The chain recombines TRBV6-5 with TRBJ2-5; weak D call: TRBD2 (6 bases). Trimming shortened V by 7 bases and J by 0 bases, and 15 bases separated the two germline ends. CDR1 is MNHEY and CDR2 is SVGAGI in the germline V gene. CDR3 length equals 15 residues.